Presented here are 21 T cell receptor beta chains from one specimen sequenced in a study of a mutant IDH1 vaccine in newly diagnosed glioma. The time point denotes: week 11, during vaccination. All doses held 300 ug of mutant IDH1 20-mer peptide, with topical imiquimod. Using immunoSEQ multiplex PCR, the repertoire was profiled, and TCRdb retains in-frame clones only, with some absent. Among 45,000 to 65,000 clones, 91% were seen once, and the ten largest hold around 2.2%. Their antigen targets remain unknown. The sequencing used PBMCs, collected from a glioma patient whose treatment included an IDH1 peptide vaccine. These receptors all stem from a man in his fifties or sixties with glioma.

The chain has TRBV4-2 and TRBJ2-2; 13 positions match TRBD2. The V gene's germline CDR1 is LGHNA and CDR2 YNFKEQ. V was clipped by 6 bases and J by 1 base; unmatched bases: 8. This CDR3 is 18 amino acids long. CDR3 sequence reads: CASRRGGLAGLNTGELFF. DNA of the CDR3: TGTGCCAGCAGAAGAGGGGGACTAGCGGGGTTGAACACCGGGGAGCTGTTTTTT.

The gene calls are TRBV9 and TRBJ2-5; no firm D call. Per germline, CDR1 SGDLS and CDR2 YYNGEE. V lost 0 bases, J lost 4 bases, and 7 bases lay in between. This CDR3 comprises 13 residues. CDR3 residues: CASSVGLGETQYF. CDR3 DNA sequence: TGTGCCAGCAGCGTAGGCCTAGGAGAGACCCAGTACTTC.

The chain uses TRBV19 and TRBJ2-7; D possibly matches TRBD1 or TRBD2 (6 bases each). Looked up from germline, CDR1 is LNHDA and CDR2 is SQIVND (reference sequence). V dropped 0 bases and J dropped 7 bases, with 13 bases sitting between them. The CDR3 covers 14 residues. CDR3 coding DNA: TGTGCCAGTAGTATAGACCCGGGGGCTGGGGAGCAGTACTTC. As protein: CASSIDPGAGEQYF.

This clone was recorded once. The J gene is TRBJ2-2, the V gene TRBV5-6; TRBD1 matches 7 bases. The junction had 11 bases not matched to a gene; V was cut back by 4 bases and J by 5 bases. Germline CDR1 is SGHDT and CDR2 is YYEEEE. The CDR3 totals 16 residues. This CDR3 is CASSTRQGGGTGELFF. CDR3 nucleotides: TGTGCCAGCAGCACCCGACAGGGCGGCGGGACCGGGGAGCTGTTTTTT.

This chain links TRBV28 with TRBJ2-1, with D perhaps TRBD2 (5 bases). The CDR3 length is 17 residues. Trimming cost V 2 bases and J 0 bases, with 14 bases left between them. CDR1 and CDR2 (germline): MDHEN, SYDVKM. The CDR3 reads CASSLSPLASSYNEQFF. The DNA of the CDR3 is TGTGCCAGCAGTTTAAGCCCTCTAGCCAGCTCCTACAATGAGCAGTTCTTC.

This sequence joins TRBV28 and TRBJ1-3; 10 nucleotides line up with TRBD1. Germline values: CDR1 MDHEN, CDR2 SYDVKM. Losses at the gene ends were 4 bases for V and 1 base for J; bases not matched to a gene: 10. The length of the CDR3 is 18 residues. This chain's CDR3 is CASSSGQGYFSSGNTIYF. CDR3 in DNA: TGTGCCAGCAGTTCGGGACAGGGGTACTTCAGTTCTGGAAACACCATATATTTT.

The chain couples TRBV10-2 to TRBJ1-2; D remains ambiguous. The CDR3 runs 15 residues. CDR1 is WSHSY, CDR2 SAAADI, per germline. Trimming shortened V by 3 bases and J by 0 bases, and 11 bases separated the two germline ends. The CDR3 bases are TGCGCCAGCAGTGATCGACGGACCCCTAACTATGGCTACACCTTC. Protein: CASSDRRTPNYGYTF.

V and J are TRBV2 and TRBJ1-5, with TRBD1 identical over 8 bases. The CDR3 spans 14 residues. Germline trimming cut 2 bases from V and 9 bases from J; bases unmatched to any gene: 6. Per germline, CDR1 SNHLY and CDR2 FYNNEI. The CDR3 DNA sequence: TGTGCCAGCAGTGAATGGGGCCAGGGGGCGCCCCAGCATTTT. Translating it yields CASSEWGQGAPQHF. The variable domain in full, completed from reference TRBV2 and TRBJ1-5, reads EPEVTQTPSHQVTQMGQEVILRCVPISNHLYFYWYRQILGQKVEFLVSFYNNEISEKSEIFDDQFSVERPDGSNFTLKIRSTKLEDSAMYFCASSEWGQGAPQHFGDGTRLSIL.

The CDR3 DNA follows: TGTGCCAGTTATACCCCGGGACTAGCGGCGAACGAGCAGTACTTC. Translation gives CASYTPGLAANEQYF. The chain joins TRBV2 to TRBJ2-7; TRBD2 matches 11 bases. Unmatched junction bases numbered 12, after V lost 9 bases and J lost 5 bases. The CDR3 runs to 15 residues. Looked up from germline, CDR1 is SNHLY and CDR2 is FYNNEI.

This rearrangement joins TRBV29-1 to TRBJ2-2; D is unresolved. This CDR3 contains 13 residues. The germline gives CDR1 SQVTM, CDR2 ANQGSEA. V lost 3 bases and J lost 5, with 10 bases in between. This CDR3 is CSVDPRRTGELFF. In nucleotides, the CDR3 is TGCAGCGTTGACCCCAGACGAACCGGGGAGCTGTTTTTT.

In DNA, the CDR3 is TGCAGCGTTACCTCTTCGGGGGCTTACAATGAGCAGTTCTTC. Translating gives CSVTSSGAYNEQFF. The chain combines TRBV29-1 with TRBJ2-1; D assignment may be TRBD1 or TRBD2 (6 bases each). Trimming took 5 bases from V and 4 from J, leaving 15 bases between them. The CDR3 loop spans 14 amino acids. From germline, CDR1 is SQVTM and CDR2 ANQGSEA.

This clone was found a few times. This rearrangement joins TRBV7-9 to TRBJ1-5; the D gene is possibly TRBD1 (6 bases). The CDR3 is 14 residues long. CDR1 is SEHNR, CDR2 FQNEAQ, per germline (reference sequence). Trimming pared 5 bases from V and 5 bases from J, leaving 13 bases between. In DNA form, the CDR3 reads TGTGCCAGCAGCCGCCCAGGGGTCGATCAGCCCCAGCATTTT. Protein product: CASSRPGVDQPQHF.

This sequence joins TRBV6-5 and TRBJ1-1; a weak D match, TRBD1 (5 bases). This CDR3 spans 13 amino acids. The germline V and J ends were trimmed by 2 bases and 3 bases, with 7 bases remaining between them. CDR1 is MNHEY, CDR2 SVGAGI, per germline. The CDR3 here is CASSYRGHTEAFF. The CDR3 coding sequence is TGTGCCAGCAGTTACCGGGGACACACTGAAGCTTTCTTT.

The chain carries TRBV7-2 and TRBJ1-2; D is possibly TRBD1 (5 bases). The CDR3 sequence is 15 residues long. CDR1 and CDR2 from the germline V gene are SGHTA and FQGNSA. Trimming took off 1 base at V and 3 bases at J, with 12 bases between the two ends. CDR3 region: CASSLVGGGDYGYTF. The CDR3 DNA follows: TGTGCCAGCAGCTTAGTGGGCGGAGGGGACTATGGCTACACCTTC.

V usage is TRBV11-2 and J usage is TRBJ1-6, with TRBD1 identical over 9 bases. The CDR3 spans 16 residues. With V trimmed by 1 base and J by 7 bases, 5 bases remained unmatched. Germline CDR1 reads SGHAT; CDR2 reads FQNNGV. The CDR3 spells CASSLGDRAGNSPLHF. CDR3 DNA: TGTGCCAGCAGCTTAGGGGACAGGGCAGGGAATTCACCCCTCCACTTT.

This chain uses TRBV30 with TRBJ2-2; D call uncertain. Trimming cost V 0 bases and J 0 bases, with 8 bases left between them. This CDR3 has 15 amino acids. The germline V gene encodes CDR1 GTSNPN and CDR2 SVGIG (reference sequence). The CDR3 loop reads CAWSVLPTNTGELFF. CDR3 DNA sequence: TGTGCCTGGAGTGTTTTACCGACGAACACCGGGGAGCTGTTTTTT.

The J gene is TRBJ2-2, the V gene TRBV9; possibly TRBD1 or TRBD2 for D (5 bases each). CDR1 and CDR2 (germline): SGDLS, YYNGEE. The germline V and J ends were trimmed by 3 bases and 6 bases, with 15 bases remaining between them. The CDR3 extends over 15 amino acids. CDR3 DNA sequence: TGTGCCAGCAGCGCGGGGACCGCCCGGGCCGGGGAGCTGTTTTTT. Encoded protein: CASSAGTARAGELFF.

The V gene is TRBV5-6, the J gene TRBJ2-1; D may be TRBD1 (5 bases). Germline-derived CDR1 and CDR2 are SGHDT and YYEEEE. Trimming shortened V by 0 bases and J by 10 bases, and 8 bases separated the two germline ends. CDR3 length: 12 residues. The CDR3 coding sequence is TGTGCCAGCAGCTTGGGACAGTACGAGCAGTTCTTC. Protein sequence: CASSLGQYEQFF.

The rearrangement uses TRBV30 and TRBJ1-2; D is perhaps TRBD1 (6 bases). The CDR3 is made up of 12 amino acids. Germline V CDR1 and CDR2: GTSNPN, SVGIG (reference sequence). V dropped 4 bases and J dropped 2 bases, with 8 bases sitting between them. CDR3 protein: CAWNQGNYGYTF. In DNA, the CDR3 is TGTGCCTGGAACCAGGGGAACTATGGCTACACCTTC.

V is TRBV27 and J is TRBJ2-3; 9 bases fit TRBD2. The CDR3 extends over 19 amino acids. After removal of 2 bases from V and 0 bases from J, the junction contained 12 bases not matched to a gene. Germline CDR1 reads MNHEY; CDR2 reads SMNVEV (reference sequence). The CDR3 here is CASSLVSPPSGASTDTQYF. CDR3 coding DNA: TGTGCCAGCAGTTTAGTCTCCCCCCCTAGCGGGGCTAGCACAGATACGCAGTATTTT.

The chain combines TRBV2 with TRBJ2-5, with TRBD2 matching over 11 bases. The J call may be incorrect, as the DNA end agrees better with TRBJ2-7. Per the germline V gene, CDR1 is SNHLY and CDR2 is FYNNEI. The CDR3 is made up of 13 amino acids. CDR3 loop: CASKLAGAYEQYF. The DNA for the CDR3 is TGTGCCAGCAAACTAGCGGGGGCCTACGAGCAGTACTTC.